This note documents a single T cell receptor beta chain sequence. As yet, its antigen is unknown. The same CDR3 arises from other DNA sequences in this sample as well. The CDR3 runs to 14 residues. With 4 bases removed from V and 6 bases from J, the gap between germline ends came to 16 bases. The germline gives CDR1 SNHLY, CDR2 FYNNEI. PCR involved 60 Vbeta and 13 Jbeta primers. TCRdb keeps only in-frame clones here, not all; method: immunoSEQ multiplex PCR. The table lists around 80,000 clones. This sample was taken from a study of cytomegalovirus exposure and HLA in healthy donors. The study's findings and limits: When presence/absence was analysed, sequencing depth was taken to be roughly uniform across donors. HLA alleles showed associations with roughly 17,000 TCR beta sequences in a later analysis, at a 0.05 false discovery rate.

The chain has TRBV2 and TRBJ2-7; a weak D match, TRBD1 (6 bases). The TCR comes from a man aged 35 to 55 in good health and CMV-seronegative. Sequencing input: PBMCs. The CDR3 DNA reads as TGTGCCAGCAGTGCCCTGGGACAAGCGAGCGAGCAGTACTTC. Translation gives CASSALGQASEQYF.